This T cell receptor beta chain was profiled in a study of blood T cell repertoires in COVID-19. Whole-study context: Recovery among Cohort 3 donors was established by two negative PCRs, clearance, or symptom resolution. Sites in the United States, Italy and Spain provided acute and convalescent COVID-19 samples.

This clone was recorded a few times. Clones were read by immunoSEQ multiplex PCR, and TCRdb kept only the in-frame ones, dropping some. The data hold under 300,000 clones, with 88% observed a single time. Germline trimming cut 5 bases from V and 1 base from J; bases unmatched to any gene: 13. In germline, CDR1 is SGHTA, CDR2 FQGTGA. The CDR3 loop spans 19 amino acids. This receptor was identified in a woman in her sixties in a cohort exposed to, infected with or recovered from COVID-19 (not recorded which). The rearrangement uses TRBV7-3 and TRBJ2-2; 10 bases are a match to TRBD2. The sequenced sample was PBMCs or T cells enriched from blood (not recorded which). The CDR3 is CASSPKAASGSLNTGELFF. The CDR3, as DNA: TGTGCCAGCAGCCCGAAAGCGGCTAGCGGGAGCCTGAACACCGGGGAGCTGTTTTTT.